The 26 T cell receptor beta chains below all came from one sample that was sequenced in a study of blood T cell repertoires in COVID-19. Profiled with immunoSEQ multiplex PCR; TCRdb holds only in-frame clones, not every one. The sample has about 250,000 clones; around 83% are singletons. The sequencing sample was made of peripheral blood. Receptor source: a man older than 75 with acute or convalescent COVID-19.

This chain links TRBV4-2 with TRBJ1-2; TRBD1 matches at 7 bases. The CDR3 extends over 16 amino acids. Germline assignment: CDR1 LGHNA and CDR2 YNFKEQ. J lost 8 bases, V lost 0 bases, and 12 bases had no gene match. This CDR3 is CASSQDLLGRDSGYTF. Written as DNA, the CDR3 is TGTGCCAGCAGCCAAGATCTTCTGGGCAGGGACAGCGGCTACACCTTC.

The chain carries TRBV19 and TRBJ2-7; 9 positions agree with TRBD1. Trimming at V came to 5 bases and at J to 7 bases, leaving 9 bases not matched to a gene. The CDR3 length is 14 residues. CDR1 is LNHDA and CDR2 is SQIVND in the germline V gene (reference sequence). CDR3 sequence: CASSSQQGAQEQYF. The CDR3 DNA reads as TGTGCCAGTAGTTCGCAACAGGGGGCTCAGGAGCAGTACTTC. Based on the CDR3 plus reference TRBV19 and TRBJ2-7, the full variable domain is DGGITQSPKYLFRKEGQNVTLSCEQNLNHDAMYWYRQDPGQGLRLIYYSQIVNDFQKGDIAEGYSVSREKKESFPLTVTSAQKNPTAFYLCASSSQQGAQEQYFGPGTRLTVT.

This rearrangement joins TRBV19 to TRBJ2-7, with 12 positions matching TRBD1. CDR1 and CDR2 (germline): LNHDA, SQIVND (reference sequence). This CDR3 is 16 amino acids long. J lost 0 bases, V lost 5 bases, and 5 bases had no gene match. The DNA for the CDR3 is TGTGCCAGTAGTTTAGCGGGACAGGGGGCCTCCTACGAGCAGTACTTC. It is translated as CASSLAGQGASYEQYF.

Regarding this clone: Other DNA sequences in the sample encode the same CDR3. The chain joins TRBV5-1 to TRBJ2-3, with 7 bases aligning to TRBD1. After removal of 0 bases from V and 0 bases from J, the junction contained 1 base not matched to a gene. Germline-derived CDR1 and CDR2 are SGHRS and YFSETQ. The CDR3 totals 15 residues. Written as DNA, the CDR3 is TGCGCCAGCAGCTTGGGACAGGGTAGCACAGATACGCAGTATTTT. Translating it yields CASSLGQGSTDTQYF.

This chain joins TRBV10-3 and TRBJ2-7, with 9 bases lining up with TRBD2. The germline CDR1 and CDR2 sequences are ENHRY and SYGVKD. With 0 bases clipped from V and 3 bases from J, the junction kept 6 bases outside the gene matches. The CDR3 runs 16 residues. CDR3 in DNA: TGTGCCATCAGTGAGTCTGTCAGCGGGGGGATCTACGAGCAGTACTTC. Translated: CAISESVSGGIYEQYF.

The V gene is TRBV6-6, the J gene TRBJ1-2, with a tentative D call TRBD1 (6 bases). Per germline, CDR1 MNHNY and CDR2 SVGAGI (reference sequence). CDR3 length: 15 residues. V was clipped by 8 bases and J by 2 bases, with 18 bases between them. CDR3 nucleotide sequence: TGTGCCAGCCTCCTGGGGGGGGCAGTCAACTATGGCTACACCTTC. Encoded protein: CASLLGGAVNYGYTF.

This clone has only a few counts. The chain couples TRBV6-5 to TRBJ2-1; TRBD1 matches 11 bases. The V and J ends lost 3 bases and 7 bases, in that order; junction bases with no gene match: 8. Germline CDR1 reads MNHEY; CDR2 reads SVGAGI. The CDR3 is 16 residues long. CDR3 amino acids: CASSYWRDRGDNEQFF. DNA of the CDR3: TGTGCCAGCAGTTATTGGAGGGACAGGGGGGATAATGAGCAGTTCTTC.

This clone was seen just once. The V gene is TRBV18, the J gene TRBJ1-3; D gene unclear. The CDR3 totals 16 residues. The germline V gene encodes CDR1 KGHSH and CDR2 LQKENI. V was trimmed by 0 bases and J by 0 bases, leaving 9 bases between them. CDR3 DNA: TGTGCCAGCTCACCACCGCAGGCTCCCTCTGGAAACACCATATATTTT. This gives the protein CASSPPQAPSGNTIYF. Looking up the rest from reference TRBV18 and TRBJ1-3 gives the full variable domain: NAGVMQNPRHLVRRRGQEARLRCSPMKGHSHVYWYRQLPEEGLKFMVYLQKENIIDESGMPKERFSAEFPKEGPSILRIQQVVRGDSAAYFCASSPPQAPSGNTIYFGEGSWLTVV.

This chain links TRBV2 with TRBJ2-3; TRBD1 aligns across 10 bases. CDR1 and CDR2 (germline): SNHLY, FYNNEI. CDR3 length: 16 amino acids. Trimming removed 8 bases from V and 2 bases from J; junction bases left unmatched: 10. The CDR3 nucleotides are TGTGCCAGCTCAAAAGAGGGACAGGGGTACACAGATACGCAGTATTTT. Amino acids: CASSKEGQGYTDTQYF.

This clone was observed a handful of times. The rearrangement links TRBV5-1 to TRBJ2-7, with 9 bases that match TRBD2. This CDR3 spans 16 amino acids. J gave up 4 bases and V 0 bases, and 8 bases lay outside the gene matches. Per germline, CDR1 SGHRS and CDR2 YFSETQ. The DNA for the CDR3 is TGCGCCAGCAGCTTGGATTCCGGGACTAGCATTTACGAGCAGTACTTC. Amino acid sequence: CASSLDSGTSIYEQYF.

V and J are TRBV7-2 and TRBJ1-1; 8 nucleotides align to TRBD1. Germline V gene sequence: CDR1 SGHTA, CDR2 FQGNSA. The V and J ends lost 6 bases and 6 bases, in that order; junction bases with no gene match: 3. The length of the CDR3 is 12 residues. CDR3 protein: CASRMDRAEAFF. CDR3 in DNA: TGTGCCAGCAGAATGGACAGGGCTGAAGCTTTCTTT.

V and J are TRBV19 and TRBJ1-5; the match to TRBD1 covers 9 bases. V lost 4 bases to trimming and J lost 7 bases; unmatched junction nucleotides: 2. The germline CDR1 and CDR2 sequences are LNHDA and SQIVND (reference sequence). This CDR3 region has 13 residues. The DNA of the CDR3 is TGTGCCAGTAGTAATACAGGGGGCCAGCCCCAGCATTTT. Translated, it gives CASSNTGGQPQHF.

The rearrangement links TRBV5-6 to TRBJ2-3, with D uncertain. Trimming removed 6 bases from V and 0 bases from J, with 8 bases in between. The V gene's germline CDR1 is SGHDT and CDR2 YYEEEE. The CDR3 length is 13 residues. The DNA for the CDR3 is TGTGCCAGCAATAAGCCTAGCACAGATACGCAGTATTTT. The encoded protein is CASNKPSTDTQYF.

The chain has TRBV18 and TRBJ2-1; unclear D gene. The CDR3 consists of 12 residues. V was cut by 2 bases and J by 11 bases, with 10 bases left in between. Per germline, CDR1 KGHSH and CDR2 LQKENI. For the CDR3, the DNA is TGTGCCAGCTCACCAGAGGCCGGAAAGCAGTTCTTC. Translated: CASSPEAGKQFF.

The chain recombines TRBV12-5 with TRBJ1-5; TRBD1 matches at 7 bases. Germline V gene sequence: CDR1 LGHNT, CDR2 FRNRAP. Germline trimming cut 1 base from V and 1 base from J; bases unmatched to any gene: 4. The CDR3 covers 16 residues. The CDR3 here is CASGLGYRGSNQPQHF. The CDR3 region has the DNA TGTGCTAGTGGTTTGGGATACAGGGGAAGCAATCAGCCCCAGCATTTT.

J is TRBJ2-3 and V is TRBV6-1, with 14 nucleotides matching TRBD2. After removal of 1 base from V and 7 bases from J, the junction contained 4 bases not matched to a gene. The germline V gene encodes CDR1 MNHNS and CDR2 SASEGT. This CDR3 region has 16 residues. The CDR3 nucleotides read TGTGCCAGCAGTGAAGGGACTAGCGGGGGGTGGAATACGCAGTATTTT. The encoded protein is CASSEGTSGGWNTQYF.

Only a few counts were recorded for this clone. The V call is TRBV6-5, the J call TRBJ1-6; 9 nucleotides line up with TRBD1. The CDR3 spans 16 residues. Trimming took 0 bases from V and 6 from J; bases not matched to a gene: 3. Germline loops: CDR1 MNHEY, CDR2 SVGAGI. Written as DNA, the CDR3 is TGTGCCAGCAGTTACTCCGGGACAGGGAGTAATTCACCCCTCCACTTT. Its translation: CASSYSGTGSNSPLHF.

The chain is built from TRBV19 and TRBJ1-3; D not resolved. V was pared by 1 base and J by 0 bases, with 10 bases between. Germline V gives CDR1 LNHDA, CDR2 SQIVND (reference sequence). The CDR3 extends over 16 amino acids. CDR3 in DNA: TGTGCCAGTAGTATAGGTCCTATGAGCTCTGGAAACACCATATATTTT. Protein product: CASSIGPMSSGNTIYF. The full variable domain, its missing parts supplied by reference TRBV19 and TRBJ1-3, is DGGITQSPKYLFRKEGQNVTLSCEQNLNHDAMYWYRQDPGQGLRLIYYSQIVNDFQKGDIAEGYSVSREKKESFPLTVTSAQKNPTAFYLCASSIGPMSSGNTIYFGEGSWLTVV.

The V and J genes are TRBV5-6 and TRBJ2-1; possible D gene TRBD2, 6 bases. V lost 3 bases and J 4 bases, leaving 17 bases between the germline ends. The length of the CDR3 is 16 residues. CDR1 is SGHDT, CDR2 YYEEEE, per germline. The CDR3, as DNA: TGTGCCAGCAGCTCGTTGACTAGTACCGCATACAATGAGCAGTTCTTC. Translating it yields CASSSLTSTAYNEQFF.

The CDR3 loop reads CASSFGTSSNEKLFF. Written as DNA, the CDR3 is TGTGCCAGCTCATTCGGGACTTCCTCTAATGAAAAACTGTTTTTT. This sequence joins TRBV18 and TRBJ1-4, with D maybe TRBD1 (5 bases). The CDR3 has 15 amino acids. Trimming pared 5 bases from V and 3 bases from J, leaving 13 bases between. The V gene's germline CDR1 is KGHSH and CDR2 LQKENI.

This clone was seen only once. This chain uses TRBV11-2 with TRBJ2-5; possibly TRBD1 for D (6 bases). The germline V gene has CDR1 SGHAT and CDR2 FQNNGV. CDR3 length: 13 amino acids. Trimming cost V 5 bases and J 0 bases, with 7 bases left between them. This CDR3 reads CASSGGHQETQYF. In DNA form, the CDR3 reads TGTGCCAGCAGCGGGGGCCACCAAGAGACCCAGTACTTC. The variable domain in full, completed from reference TRBV11-2 and TRBJ2-5, reads EAGVAQSPRYKIIEKRQSVAFWCNPISGHATLYWYQQILGQGPKLLIQFQNNGVVDDSQLPKDRFSAERLKGVDSTLKIQPAKLEDSAVYLCASSGGHQETQYFGPGTRLLVL.

This chain joins TRBV18 and TRBJ1-1; 9 bases align to TRBD1. From germline, CDR1 is KGHSH and CDR2 LQKENI. V lost 8 bases and J lost 1; bases outside the gene matches: 2. The CDR3 loop spans 13 amino acids. The CDR3 is CASNRGRNTEAFF. The CDR3, as DNA: TGTGCCAGCAACAGGGGGCGGAACACTGAAGCTTTCTTT.

This clone has a count of ten or more. The rearrangement links TRBV27 to TRBJ1-2; D gene ambiguous. With 3 bases removed from V and 5 bases from J, the gap between germline ends came to 13 bases. Germline V CDR1 and CDR2: MNHEY, SMNVEV (reference sequence). This CDR3 comprises 14 residues. CDR3: CASSLAMGVYGYTF. CDR3 sequence (DNA): TGTGCCAGCAGTTTGGCTATGGGCGTATATGGCTACACCTTC.

The chain has TRBV6-1 and TRBJ1-2; no clear D gene. This CDR3 contains 14 residues. Germline V gives CDR1 MNHNS, CDR2 SASEGT. Trimming cost V 5 bases and J 7 bases, with 17 bases left between them. The CDR3 coding sequence is TGTGCCAGCAGTCAGCACCAGGTGAACGGTGGCTACACCTTC. It specifies CASSQHQVNGGYTF.

The rearrangement joins TRBV3-1 (or the pseudogene TRBV3-2) to TRBJ1-1; the D is unclear. The CDR3 has 13 amino acids. V lost 0 bases and J lost 11, with 13 bases in between. CDR1 and CDR2 (germline): LGHDT, YNNKEL (reference sequence). The CDR3 reads CASSQEGGERAFF. The CDR3 nucleotides are TGTGCCAGCAGCCAAGAGGGCGGGGAAAGGGCTTTCTTT.

This clone has a single count. The rearrangement links TRBV6-5 to TRBJ2-5, with D perhaps TRBD2 (6 bases). The CDR3 contains 15 residues. Germline CDR1 MNHEY, CDR2 SVGAGI. The V and J ends lost 6 bases and 2 bases respectively, with 16 bases between them. CDR3: CASSSGAGLQETQYF. Written as DNA, the CDR3 is TGTGCCAGCAGCTCTGGGGCGGGGCTACAAGAGACCCAGTACTTC.